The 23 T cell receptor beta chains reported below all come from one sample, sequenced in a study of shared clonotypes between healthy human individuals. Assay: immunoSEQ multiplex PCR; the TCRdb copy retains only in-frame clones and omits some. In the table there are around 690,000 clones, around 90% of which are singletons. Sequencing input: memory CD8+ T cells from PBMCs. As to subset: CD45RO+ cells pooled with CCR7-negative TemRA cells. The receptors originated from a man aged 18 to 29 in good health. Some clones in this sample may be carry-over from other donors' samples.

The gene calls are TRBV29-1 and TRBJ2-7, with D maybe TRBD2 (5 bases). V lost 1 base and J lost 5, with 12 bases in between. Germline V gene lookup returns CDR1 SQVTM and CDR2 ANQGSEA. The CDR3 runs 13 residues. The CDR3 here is CSVEGGGRHEQYF. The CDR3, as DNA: TGCAGCGTTGAAGGTGGAGGCCGACACGAGCAGTACTTC.

CDR3 sequence: CASSSPLGRDTGELFF. The CDR3 bases are TGTGCCAGCAGTTCACCCCTCGGGAGGGACACCGGGGAGCTGTTTTTT. The rearrangement joins TRBV28 to TRBJ2-2; 8 nucleotides line up with TRBD2. V trimming: 4 bases; J trimming: 3 bases; junction bases outside the gene matches: 7. Germline V CDR1 and CDR2: MDHEN, SYDVKM. The CDR3 consists of 16 residues. Variable domain in full (rest from reference TRBV28 and TRBJ2-2): DVKVTQSSRYLVKRTGEKVFLECVQDMDHENMFWYRQDPGLGLRLIYFSYDVKMKEKGDIPEGYSVSREKKERFSLILESASTNQTSMYLCASSSPLGRDTGELFFGEGSRLTVL.

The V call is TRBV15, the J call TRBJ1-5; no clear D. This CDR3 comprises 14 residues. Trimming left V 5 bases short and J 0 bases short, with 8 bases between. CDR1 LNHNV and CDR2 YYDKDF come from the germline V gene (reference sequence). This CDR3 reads CATSPYLSNQPQHF. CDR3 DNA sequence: TGTGCCACCAGCCCCTACCTTAGCAATCAGCCCCAGCATTTT.

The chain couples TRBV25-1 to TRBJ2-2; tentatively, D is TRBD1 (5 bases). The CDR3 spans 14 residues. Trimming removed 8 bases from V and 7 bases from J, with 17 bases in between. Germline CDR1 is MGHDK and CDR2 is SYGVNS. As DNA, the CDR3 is TGTGCCAGCCAGACGTGGGGCATCGGCGGGGAGCTGTTTTTT. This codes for CASQTWGIGGELFF.

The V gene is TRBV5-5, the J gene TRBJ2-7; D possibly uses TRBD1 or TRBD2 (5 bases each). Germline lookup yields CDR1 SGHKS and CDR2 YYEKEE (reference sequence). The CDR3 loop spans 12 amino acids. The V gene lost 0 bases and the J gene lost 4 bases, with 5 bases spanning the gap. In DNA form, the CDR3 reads TGTGCCAGCAGCTTGGGGGGGTACGAGCAGTACTTC. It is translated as CASSLGGYEQYF. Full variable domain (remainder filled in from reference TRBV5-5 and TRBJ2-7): DAGVTQSPTHLIKTRGQQVTLRCSPISGHKSVSWYQQVLGQGPQFIFQYYEKEERGRGNFPDRFSARQFPNYSSELNVNALLLGDSALYLCASSLGGYEQYFGPGTRLTVT.

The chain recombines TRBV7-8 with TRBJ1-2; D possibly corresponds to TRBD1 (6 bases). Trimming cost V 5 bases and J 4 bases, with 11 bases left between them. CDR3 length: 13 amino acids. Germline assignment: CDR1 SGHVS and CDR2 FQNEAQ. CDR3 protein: CASSRQDSYGYTF. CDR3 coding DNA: TGTGCCAGCAGCAGACAGGACAGCTATGGCTACACCTTC.

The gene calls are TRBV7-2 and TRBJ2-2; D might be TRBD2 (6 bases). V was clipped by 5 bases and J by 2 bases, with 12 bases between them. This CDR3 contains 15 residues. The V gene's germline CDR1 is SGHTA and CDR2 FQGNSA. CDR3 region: CASSEISGNTGELFF. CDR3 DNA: TGTGCCAGCAGCGAAATTAGCGGAAACACCGGGGAGCTGTTTTTT.

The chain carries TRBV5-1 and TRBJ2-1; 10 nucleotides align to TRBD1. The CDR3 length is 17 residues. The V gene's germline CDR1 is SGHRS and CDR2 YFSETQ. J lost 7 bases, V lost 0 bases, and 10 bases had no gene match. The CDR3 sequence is CASSLVGRDRGRNEQFF. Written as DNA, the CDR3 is TGCGCCAGCAGCTTGGTCGGCCGGGACAGGGGACGAAATGAGCAGTTCTTC.

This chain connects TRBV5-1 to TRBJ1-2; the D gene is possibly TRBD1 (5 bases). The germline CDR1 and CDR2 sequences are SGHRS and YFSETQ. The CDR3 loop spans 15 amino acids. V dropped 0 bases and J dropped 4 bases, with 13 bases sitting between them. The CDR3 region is CASSLGLGDPYGYTF. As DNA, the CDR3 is TGCGCCAGCAGCTTGGGGTTGGGGGACCCCTATGGCTACACCTTC.

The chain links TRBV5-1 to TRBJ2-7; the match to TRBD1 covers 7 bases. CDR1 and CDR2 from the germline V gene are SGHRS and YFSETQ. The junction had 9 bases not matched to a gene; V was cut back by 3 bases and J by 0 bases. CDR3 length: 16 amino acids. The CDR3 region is CASSSGTDLSSYEQYF. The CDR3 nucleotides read TGCGCCAGCAGCTCGGGGACAGACCTGAGCTCCTACGAGCAGTACTTC.

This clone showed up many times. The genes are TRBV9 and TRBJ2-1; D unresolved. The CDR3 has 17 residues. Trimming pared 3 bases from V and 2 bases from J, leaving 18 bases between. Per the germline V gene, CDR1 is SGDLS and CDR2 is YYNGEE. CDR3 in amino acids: CASSAESPFGAYNEQFF. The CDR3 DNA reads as TGTGCCAGCAGCGCGGAATCCCCCTTTGGGGCCTACAATGAGCAGTTCTTC.

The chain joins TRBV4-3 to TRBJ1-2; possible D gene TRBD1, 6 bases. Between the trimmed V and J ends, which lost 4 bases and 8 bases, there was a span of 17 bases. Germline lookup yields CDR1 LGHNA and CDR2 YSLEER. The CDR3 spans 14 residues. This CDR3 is CASSPSGGALGYTF. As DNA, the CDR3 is TGCGCCAGCAGCCCTTCCGGGGGGGCGCTGGGCTACACCTTC.

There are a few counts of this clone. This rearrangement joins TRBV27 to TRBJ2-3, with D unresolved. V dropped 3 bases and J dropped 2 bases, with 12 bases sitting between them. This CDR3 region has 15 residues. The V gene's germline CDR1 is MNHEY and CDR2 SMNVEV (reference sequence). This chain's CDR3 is CASSFQKLDTDTQYF. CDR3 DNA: TGTGCCAGCAGTTTCCAAAAGCTTGACACAGATACGCAGTATTTT.

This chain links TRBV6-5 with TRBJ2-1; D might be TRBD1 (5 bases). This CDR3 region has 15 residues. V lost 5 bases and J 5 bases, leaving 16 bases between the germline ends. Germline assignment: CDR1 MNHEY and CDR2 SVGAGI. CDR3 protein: CASSAGAVHHNEQFF. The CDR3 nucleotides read TGTGCCAGCAGTGCTGGGGCGGTCCACCACAATGAGCAGTTCTTC.

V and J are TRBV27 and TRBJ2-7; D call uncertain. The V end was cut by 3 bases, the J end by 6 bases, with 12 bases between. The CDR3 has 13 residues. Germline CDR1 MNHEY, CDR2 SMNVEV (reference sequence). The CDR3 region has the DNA TGTGCCAGCAGTTTCGGTCGGTTCATCGAGCAGTACTTC. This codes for CASSFGRFIEQYF.

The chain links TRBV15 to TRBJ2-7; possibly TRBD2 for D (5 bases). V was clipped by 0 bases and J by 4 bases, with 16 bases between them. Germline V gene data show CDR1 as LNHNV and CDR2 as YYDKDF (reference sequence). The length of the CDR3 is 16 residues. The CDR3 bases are TGTGCCACCAGCAGAGATGAATCCCGGGATCCTTACGAGCAGTACTTC. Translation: CATSRDESRDPYEQYF.

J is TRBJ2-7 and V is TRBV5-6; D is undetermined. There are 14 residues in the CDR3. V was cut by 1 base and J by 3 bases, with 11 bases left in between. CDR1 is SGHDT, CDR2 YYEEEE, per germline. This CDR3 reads CASSLPGAIYEQYF. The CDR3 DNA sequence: TGTGCCAGCAGCTTGCCAGGCGCTATCTACGAGCAGTACTTC.

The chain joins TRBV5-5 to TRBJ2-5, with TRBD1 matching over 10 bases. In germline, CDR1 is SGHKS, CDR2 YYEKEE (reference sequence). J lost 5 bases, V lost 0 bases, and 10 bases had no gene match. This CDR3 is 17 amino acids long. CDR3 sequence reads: CASSLVRGTGEGETQYF. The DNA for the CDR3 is TGTGCCAGCAGCTTGGTGAGGGGGACAGGGGAGGGCGAGACCCAGTACTTC.

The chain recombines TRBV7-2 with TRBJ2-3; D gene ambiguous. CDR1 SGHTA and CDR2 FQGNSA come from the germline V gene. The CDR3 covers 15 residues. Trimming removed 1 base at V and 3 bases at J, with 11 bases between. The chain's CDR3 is CASSLGVIETDTQYF. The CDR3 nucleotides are TGTGCCAGCAGCTTAGGGGTAATAGAGACAGATACGCAGTATTTT.

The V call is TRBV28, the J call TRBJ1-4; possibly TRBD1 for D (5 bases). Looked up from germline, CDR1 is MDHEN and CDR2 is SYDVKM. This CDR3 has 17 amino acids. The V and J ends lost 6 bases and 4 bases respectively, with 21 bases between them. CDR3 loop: CASRWGPEDGDNEKLFF. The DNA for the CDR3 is TGTGCCAGCAGGTGGGGCCCTGAGGACGGAGATAATGAAAAACTGTTTTTT.

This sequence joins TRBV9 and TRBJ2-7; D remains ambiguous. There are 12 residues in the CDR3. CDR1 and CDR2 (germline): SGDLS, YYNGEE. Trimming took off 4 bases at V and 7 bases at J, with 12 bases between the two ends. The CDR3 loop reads CASSPVSGEQYF. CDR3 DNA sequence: TGTGCCAGCAGCCCTGTTTCTGGTGAGCAGTACTTC.

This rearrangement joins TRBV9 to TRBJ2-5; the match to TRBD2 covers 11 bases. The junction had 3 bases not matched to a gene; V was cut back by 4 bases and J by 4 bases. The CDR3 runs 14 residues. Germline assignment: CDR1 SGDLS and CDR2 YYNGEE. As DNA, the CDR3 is TGTGCCAGCAGCCAAGGACTAGCGGGAGAGACCCAGTACTTC. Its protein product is CASSQGLAGETQYF.

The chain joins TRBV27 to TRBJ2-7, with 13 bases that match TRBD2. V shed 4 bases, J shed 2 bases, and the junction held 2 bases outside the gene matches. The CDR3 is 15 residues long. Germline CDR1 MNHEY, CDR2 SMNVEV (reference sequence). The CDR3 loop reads CASSSGLAGTYEQYF. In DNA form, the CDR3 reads TGTGCCAGCAGTTCGGGACTAGCGGGAACCTACGAGCAGTACTTC.